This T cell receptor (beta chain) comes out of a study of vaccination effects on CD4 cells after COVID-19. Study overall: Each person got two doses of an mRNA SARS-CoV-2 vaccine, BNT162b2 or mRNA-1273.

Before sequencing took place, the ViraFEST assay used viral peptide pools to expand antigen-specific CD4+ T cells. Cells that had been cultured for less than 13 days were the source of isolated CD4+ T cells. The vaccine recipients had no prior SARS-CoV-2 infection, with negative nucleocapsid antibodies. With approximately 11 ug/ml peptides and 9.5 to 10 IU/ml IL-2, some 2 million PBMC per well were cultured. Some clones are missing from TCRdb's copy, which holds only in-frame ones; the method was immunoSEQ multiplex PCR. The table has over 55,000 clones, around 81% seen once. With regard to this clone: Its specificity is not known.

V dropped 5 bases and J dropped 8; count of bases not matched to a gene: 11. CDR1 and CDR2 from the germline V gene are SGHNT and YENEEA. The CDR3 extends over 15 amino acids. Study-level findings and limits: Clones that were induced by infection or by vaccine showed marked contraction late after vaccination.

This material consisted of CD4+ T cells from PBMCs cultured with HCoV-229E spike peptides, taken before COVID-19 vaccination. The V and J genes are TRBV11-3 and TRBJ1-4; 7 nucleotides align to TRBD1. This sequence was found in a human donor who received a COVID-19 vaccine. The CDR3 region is CASSPRQGGEEKLFF. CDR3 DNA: TGTGCCAGCAGCCCTCGACAGGGAGGGGAAGAAAAACTGTTTTTT.